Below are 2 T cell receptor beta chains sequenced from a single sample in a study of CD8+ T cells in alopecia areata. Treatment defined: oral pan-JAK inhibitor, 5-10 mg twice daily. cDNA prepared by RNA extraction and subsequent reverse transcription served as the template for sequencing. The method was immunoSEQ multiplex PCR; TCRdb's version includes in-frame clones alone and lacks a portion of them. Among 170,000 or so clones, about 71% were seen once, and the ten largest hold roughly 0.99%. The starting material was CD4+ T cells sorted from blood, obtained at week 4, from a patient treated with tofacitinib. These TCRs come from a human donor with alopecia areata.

The CDR3 nucleotides are TGCGCCAGCGTCCAGACAGGGGGTTACATCAGTGAGCAGTTCTTC. It translates to CASVQTGGYISEQFF. The gene calls are TRBV5-1 and TRBJ2-1; 9 nucleotides match TRBD1. Germline V gives CDR1 SGHRS, CDR2 YFSETQ. The length of the CDR3 is 15 residues. Losses at the gene ends were 7 bases for V and 9 bases for J; bases not matched to a gene: 14. Variable domain in full (rest from reference TRBV5-1 and TRBJ2-1): KAGVTQTPRYLIKTRGQQVTLSCSPISGHRSVSWYQQTPGQGLQFLFEYFSETQRNKGNFPGRFSGRQFSNSRSEMNVSTLELGDSALYLCASVQTGGYISEQFFGPGTRLTVL.

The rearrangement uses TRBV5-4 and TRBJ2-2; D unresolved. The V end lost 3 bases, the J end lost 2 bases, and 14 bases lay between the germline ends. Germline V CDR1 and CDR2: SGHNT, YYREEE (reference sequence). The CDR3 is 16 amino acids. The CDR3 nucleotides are TGTGCCAGCAGCTCGGGCACCCGGCTAAACACCGGGGAGCTGTTTTTT. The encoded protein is CASSSGTRLNTGELFF.